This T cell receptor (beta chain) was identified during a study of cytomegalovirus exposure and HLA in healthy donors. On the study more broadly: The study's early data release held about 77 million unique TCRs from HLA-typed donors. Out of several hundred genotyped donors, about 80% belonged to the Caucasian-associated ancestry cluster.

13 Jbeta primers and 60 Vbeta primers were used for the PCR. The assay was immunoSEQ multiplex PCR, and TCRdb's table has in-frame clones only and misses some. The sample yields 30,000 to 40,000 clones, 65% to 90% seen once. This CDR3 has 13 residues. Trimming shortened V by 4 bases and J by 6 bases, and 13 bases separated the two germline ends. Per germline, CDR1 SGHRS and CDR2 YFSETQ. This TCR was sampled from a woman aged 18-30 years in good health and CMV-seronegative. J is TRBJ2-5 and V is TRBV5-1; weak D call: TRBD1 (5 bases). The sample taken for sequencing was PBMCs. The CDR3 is CASSPTVTQTQYF. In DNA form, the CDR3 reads TGCGCCAGCAGCCCGACAGTTACGCAGACCCAGTACTTC.